These 2 T cell receptor beta chains came from one sample sequenced in a study of T cell responses to AZD1222 COVID-19 vaccine. Sequenced by immunoSEQ multiplex PCR; TCRdb stores in-frame clones only, minus some. The sample comprises some 100,000 clones, 85% to 90% of which are singletons, and 16% rests with the top ten. Material: peripheral blood, obtained on day 0 of AZD1222 vaccination. The receptors stem from an adult in good health.

The V call is TRBV6-5, the J call TRBJ2-5; D is ambiguous. Trimming took off 0 bases at V and 0 bases at J, with 8 bases between the two ends. The germline V gene encodes CDR1 MNHEY and CDR2 SVGAGI. This CDR3 has 15 amino acids. The CDR3 coding sequence is TGTGCCAGCAGTTACTCTATTTTGTACCAAGAGACCCAGTACTTC. Its protein product is CASSYSILYQETQYF.

About this clone itself: This same CDR3 is encoded by further DNA sequences in the sample. The V call is TRBV5-5, the J call TRBJ2-7; D is unresolved. Germline V lookup: CDR1 SGHKS, CDR2 YYEKEE (reference sequence). This CDR3 spans 11 amino acids. Trimming shortened V by 3 bases and J by 3 bases, and 4 bases separated the two germline ends. CDR3 sequence (DNA): TGTGCCAGCAGCTCCCGCTACGAGCAGTACTTC. Translation gives CASSSRYEQYF.